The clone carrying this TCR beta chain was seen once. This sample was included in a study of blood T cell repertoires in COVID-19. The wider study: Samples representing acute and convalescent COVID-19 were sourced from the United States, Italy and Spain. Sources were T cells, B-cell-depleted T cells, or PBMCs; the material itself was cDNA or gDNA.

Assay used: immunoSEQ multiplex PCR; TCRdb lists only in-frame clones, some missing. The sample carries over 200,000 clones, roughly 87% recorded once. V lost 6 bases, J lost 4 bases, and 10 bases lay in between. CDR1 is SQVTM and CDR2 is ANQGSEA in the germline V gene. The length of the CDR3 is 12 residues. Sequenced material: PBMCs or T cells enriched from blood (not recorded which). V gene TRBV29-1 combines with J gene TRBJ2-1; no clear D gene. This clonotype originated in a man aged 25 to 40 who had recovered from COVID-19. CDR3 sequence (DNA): TGCAGCGTCACAACTACTTACAATGAGCAGTTCTTC. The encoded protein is CSVTTTYNEQFF.